This passage covers 29 T cell receptor beta chains from one sample sequenced in a study of Graves' ophthalmopathy and Graves' hyperthyroidism. Amplification from RNA transcripts yielded the TCR beta CDR3 regions. In the first round, RT-PCR was carried out with HTBI primers, and a multiplex PCR formed the second round. TCRdb itself ran the multiplex PCR reads through MiXCR, one entry per CDR3 protein. In the table there are about 620,000 distinct CDR3 sequences, 22% of which are singletons. Material for sequencing was peripheral blood. Receptor source: a woman aged 18-29 years with stable Graves' hyperthyroidism. Some clones in this sample may be carry-over from other donors' samples.

This clonotype was seen at least ten times. The CDR3 is CASSPRTGGVETQYF. The CDR3, as DNA: TGTGCCAGCAGTCCACGGACAGGGGGGGTGGAGACCCAGTACTTC. The rearrangement links TRBV28 to TRBJ2-5; 10 bases are a match to TRBD1. The CDR3 has 15 amino acids. Germline V gene lookup returns CDR1 MDHEN and CDR2 SYDVKM. Trimming took 5 bases from V and 5 from J; bases not matched to a gene: 8. Looking up the rest from reference TRBV28 and TRBJ2-5 gives the full variable domain: DVKVTQSSRYLVKRTGEKVFLECVQDMDHENMFWYRQDPGLGLRLIYFSYDVKMKEKGDIPEGYSVSREKKERFSLILESASTNQTSMYLCASSPRTGGVETQYFGPGTRLLVL.

The rearrangement uses TRBV19 and TRBJ2-7, with 8 bases that match TRBD2. The CDR3 runs 15 residues. Germline trimming cut 1 base from V and 3 bases from J; bases unmatched to any gene: 5. Germline assignment: CDR1 LNHDA and CDR2 SQIVND (reference sequence). This CDR3 is CASSIAVAGFYEQYF. The CDR3 DNA follows: TGTGCCAGTAGTATAGCGGTAGCGGGGTTCTACGAGCAGTACTTC.

This clonotype appeared many times. This chain joins TRBV5-1 and TRBJ2-5, with TRBD1 as a possible D gene (5 bases). V shed 5 bases and J shed 1 base, with 12 bases lying between them. The length of the CDR3 is 14 residues. CDR1 and CDR2 from the germline V gene are SGHRS and YFSETQ. The chain's CDR3 is CASRSAQAQETQYF. The CDR3 DNA reads TGCGCCAGCAGATCAGCACAGGCCCAAGAGACCCAGTACTTC.

The table lists this clonotype with many counts. The chain combines TRBV30 with TRBJ2-7; 8 bases agree with TRBD2. The trim removed 2 bases at V and 3 bases at J, leaving 3 bases unmatched. The CDR3 spans 13 residues. From germline, CDR1 is GTSNPN and CDR2 SVGIG (reference sequence). CDR3 DNA sequence: TGTGCCTGGAGTCCCGGGGGGGACTACGAGCAGTACTTC. Translating gives CAWSPGGDYEQYF. Together with reference TRBV30 and TRBJ2-7, the CDR3 gives the full variable domain: SQTIHQWPATLVQPVGSPLSLECTVEGTSNPNLYWYRQAAGRGLQLLFYSVGIGQISSEVPQNLSASRPQDRQFILSSKKLLLSDSGFYLCAWSPGGDYEQYFGPGTRLTVT.

This clonotype occurred many times. The J gene is TRBJ2-7, the V gene TRBV19; D not resolved. The V end was cut by 4 bases, the J end by 1 base, with 11 bases between. The germline gives CDR1 LNHDA, CDR2 SQIVND (reference sequence). The CDR3 is 14 residues long. The CDR3 reads CASSKTYESYEQYF. DNA for the CDR3: TGTGCCAGTAGTAAGACTTACGAATCCTACGAGCAGTACTTC.

This clonotype was observed at least ten times. V is TRBV9 and J is TRBJ1-3; no reliable D call. The germline V gene encodes CDR1 SGDLS and CDR2 YYNGEE. Deletions cut 3 bases from V and 0 bases from J, with 10 bases between. The CDR3 sequence is 15 residues long. The CDR3 sequence is CASSETDVSGNTIYF. The CDR3 DNA follows: TGTGCCAGCAGCGAGACTGACGTCTCTGGAAACACCATATATTTT. Based on the CDR3 plus reference TRBV9 and TRBJ1-3, the full variable domain is DSGVTQTPKHLITATGQRVTLRCSPRSGDLSVYWYQQSLDQGLQFLIQYYNGEERAKGNILERFSAQQFPDLHSELNLSSLELGDSALYFCASSETDVSGNTIYFGEGSWLTVV.

CDR3 in DNA: TGTGCCAGCAGTTACCAGCCAGGCGGTACTTTATCCTACGAGCAGTACTTC. Translating gives CASSYQPGGTLSYEQYF. The V call is TRBV6-5, the J call TRBJ2-7; unclear D gene. The CDR3 runs 17 residues. The V end lost 2 bases, the J end lost 1 base, and 18 bases lay between the germline ends. Germline lookup yields CDR1 MNHEY and CDR2 SVGAGI.

The rearrangement links TRBV6-4 to TRBJ1-5; D is undetermined. Germline CDR1 and CDR2: MRHNA and SNTAGT. Trimming shortened V by 4 bases and J by 4 bases, and 8 bases separated the two germline ends. The CDR3 is made up of 13 amino acids. In DNA form, the CDR3 reads TGTGCCAGCAGTGTTACTCAGAATCAGCCCCAGCATTTT. This encodes CASSVTQNQPQHF.

V and J are TRBV12-3 or TRBV12-4 and TRBJ2-7; possible D gene TRBD2, 6 bases. The V end lost 9 bases, the J end lost 6 bases, and 15 bases lay between the germline ends. The CDR3 totals 12 residues. CDR3 amino acids: CASRGTGAEQYF. CDR3 bases: TGTGCCAGTCGCGGGACGGGAGCCGAGCAGTACTTC.

In the case of this clonotype: Lacking the conserved final phenylalanine or tryptophan, this CDR3 likely reflects a read error. The DNA is omitted, as the CDR3 cannot be located on it reliably, and the CDR3 follows TCRdb's listing. The chain couples TRBV12-3 or TRBV12-4 to TRBJ1-1. The CDR3 extends over 14 residues, inclusive of both ends. Here the CDR3 reads CASSFWEGDTEACL.

This clonotype was detected once. The chain is built from TRBV20-1 and TRBJ2-7, with 7 positions matching TRBD1. Germline trimming cut 6 bases from V and 1 base from J; bases unmatched to any gene: 9. The CDR3 is made up of 14 amino acids. Germline CDR1 DFQATT, CDR2 SNEGSKA (reference sequence). The CDR3 region is CSAINRGRSYEQYF. As DNA, the CDR3 is TGCAGTGCGATTAACAGGGGACGGTCCTACGAGCAGTACTTC.

This clonotype was seen a single time. J is TRBJ1-5 and V is TRBV30, with a weak D call TRBD1 (5 bases). The CDR3 covers 15 residues. CDR1 and CDR2 (germline): GTSNPN, SVGIG (reference sequence). The ends were cut back, 2 bases at V and 3 bases at J, with 14 bases in the middle. The CDR3 bases are TGTGCCTGGAGTCTGGGGGGGGTTCACAATCAGCCCCAGCATTTT. It is translated as CAWSLGGVHNQPQHF.

This clonotype was recorded at least ten times. The chain links TRBV3-1 to TRBJ2-5, with 9 bases that match TRBD1. CDR1 and CDR2 from the germline V gene are LGHDT and YNNKEL (reference sequence). V lost 1 base to trimming and J lost 0 bases; unmatched junction nucleotides: 0. This CDR3 has 15 amino acids. CDR3 sequence: CASSQGTGDQETQYF. In DNA form, the CDR3 reads TGTGCCAGCAGCCAAGGGACAGGGGACCAAGAGACCCAGTACTTC.

This clonotype was seen repeatedly, ten times or more. The chain recombines TRBV6-5 with TRBJ1-1, with no clear D. Germline V gives CDR1 MNHEY, CDR2 SVGAGI. The V gene lost 0 bases and the J gene lost 4 bases, with 12 bases spanning the gap. The CDR3 consists of 15 residues. The CDR3: CASSYSVGLGTEAFF. The CDR3 nucleotides are TGTGCCAGCAGTTACTCGGTTGGGTTGGGCACTGAAGCTTTCTTT.

This clonotype has ten or more counts. This chain links TRBV12-3 or TRBV12-4 with TRBJ1-5, with 7 bases lining up with TRBD1. V was pared by 3 bases and J by 6 bases, with 8 bases of the junction left unmatched. The CDR3 sequence is 15 residues long. The CDR3 DNA reads as TGTGCCAGCAGTTTTAGCAGGGGGGTCGGTCAGCCCCAGCATTTT. Translation gives CASSFSRGVGQPQHF.

At least ten counts were recorded for this clonotype. V and J are TRBV30 and TRBJ2-5, with D possibly matching TRBD1 (6 bases). Germline assignment: CDR1 GTSNPN and CDR2 SVGIG (reference sequence). This CDR3 comprises 15 residues. V gave up 0 bases and J gave up 1 base, with 12 bases separating them. CDR3 protein: CAWSVRPRGQETQYF. The CDR3 DNA is TGTGCCTGGAGTGTACGTCCCAGGGGCCAAGAGACCCAGTACTTC.

Written as DNA, the CDR3 is TGTGCCAGTAGTATCGCCAGGGAGAACACTGAAGCTTTCTTT. Translation: CASSIARENTEAFF. This sequence joins TRBV19 and TRBJ1-1, with D possibly being TRBD1 (5 bases). The germline CDR1 and CDR2 sequences are LNHDA and SQIVND (reference sequence). CDR3 length equals 14 residues. V dropped 3 bases and J dropped 1 base, with 9 bases sitting between them.

This clonotype appeared many times. The chain has TRBV6-1 and TRBJ2-7; 10 positions agree with TRBD1. V gave up 5 bases and J gave up 3 bases; unmatched junction bases: 4. This CDR3 region has 14 residues. Germline assignment: CDR1 MNHNS and CDR2 SASEGT. CDR3 sequence: CASSRDRGGYEQYF. CDR3 in DNA: TGTGCCAGCAGTCGGGACAGGGGAGGCTACGAGCAGTACTTC.

The genes are TRBV28 and TRBJ2-7; the match to TRBD1 covers 10 bases. V lost 3 bases, J lost 3 bases, and 14 bases stayed unmatched. The CDR3 extends over 18 amino acids. CDR1 is MDHEN and CDR2 is SYDVKM in the germline V gene. CDR3 region: CASSFQTGGAGILYEQYF. The DNA for the CDR3 is TGTGCCAGCAGTTTCCAGACAGGGGGCGCAGGGATCCTCTACGAGCAGTACTTC. Combining the CDR3 with reference TRBV28 and TRBJ2-7 gives the whole variable domain DVKVTQSSRYLVKRTGEKVFLECVQDMDHENMFWYRQDPGLGLRLIYFSYDVKMKEKGDIPEGYSVSREKKERFSLILESASTNQTSMYLCASSFQTGGAGILYEQYFGPGTRLTVT.

This clonotype was found many times. This chain connects TRBV2 to TRBJ1-2; TRBD1 agrees at 7 bases. The J segment lost 4 bases and the V segment lost 5 bases, leaving 7 bases of the junction unmatched. The CDR3 is 14 amino acids. Germline V CDR1 and CDR2: SNHLY, FYNNEI. CDR3 region: CASSPGTEIYGYTF. Here the CDR3 DNA reads TGTGCCAGCAGTCCCGGGACAGAGATCTATGGCTACACCTTC.

The chain combines TRBV6-2 or TRBV6-3 with TRBJ2-7; possible D gene TRBD1, 6 bases. The V gene's germline CDR1 is MNHEY and CDR2 SVGEGT. Trimming removed 7 bases at V and 5 bases at J, with 9 bases between. The CDR3 consists of 11 residues. In nucleotides, the CDR3 is TGTGCCAGCACTCAGGGGAACGAGCAGTACTTC. Its protein is CASTQGNEQYF.

This clonotype was observed a few times. V and J are TRBV6-1 and TRBJ2-3; no reliable D call. The CDR3 loop spans 17 amino acids. Germline values: CDR1 MNHNS, CDR2 SASEGT. Trimming left V 0 bases short and J 1 base short, with 14 bases between. CDR3 protein: CASSEALGTVGTDTQYF. As DNA, the CDR3 is TGTGCCAGCAGTGAAGCTCTAGGCACAGTGGGCACAGATACGCAGTATTTT.

This clonotype was counted ten times or more. This rearrangement joins TRBV6-1 to TRBJ2-7, with 14 bases aligning to TRBD2. Germline V gives CDR1 MNHNS, CDR2 SASEGT. The CDR3 sequence is 15 residues long. After removal of 3 bases from V and 4 bases from J, the junction contained 2 bases not matched to a gene. CDR3: CASSDRLAGGYEQYF. CDR3 bases: TGTGCCAGCAGTGACCGACTAGCGGGAGGGTACGAGCAGTACTTC.

This chain links TRBV28 with TRBJ1-2, with D unresolved. V dropped 2 bases and J dropped 4 bases, with 5 bases sitting between them. Germline-derived CDR1 and CDR2 are MDHEN and SYDVKM. This CDR3 is 12 amino acids long. In DNA, the CDR3 is TGTGCCAGCAGTTTACCCTTCTATGGCTACACCTTC. As protein: CASSLPFYGYTF.

The rearrangement joins TRBV13 to TRBJ2-2; 8 positions match TRBD2. The CDR3 contains 16 residues. CDR1 is PRHDT, CDR2 FYEKMQ, per germline (reference sequence). V dropped 5 bases and J dropped 2; count of bases not matched to a gene: 7. The CDR3 region has the DNA TGTGCCAGCAGCCAGGGACTAGTGACCAACACCGGGGAGCTGTTTTTT. Translated: CASSQGLVTNTGELFF.

This clonotype was observed many times. The chain uses TRBV6-1 and TRBJ2-7, with 9 bases matching TRBD2. CDR1 and CDR2 from the germline V gene are MNHNS and SASEGT. V dropped 9 bases and J dropped 2; count of bases not matched to a gene: 11. The CDR3 contains 15 residues. CDR3: CASNLSGRSAYEQYF. The CDR3 bases are TGTGCCAGTAACCTTAGCGGGAGAAGCGCCTACGAGCAGTACTTC.

This clonotype was seen a few times. V usage is TRBV24-1 and J usage is TRBJ2-2; maybe TRBD2 (6 bases). The germline gives CDR1 KGHDR, CDR2 SFDVKD. The CDR3 is made up of 14 amino acids. The V end was cut by 3 bases, the J end by 5 bases, with 9 bases between. The CDR3 nucleotides read TGTGCCACCAGTGATGTCGGGGGTACCGGGGAGCTGTTTTTT. It specifies CATSDVGGTGELFF.

This clonotype is a singleton in its sample. The chain links TRBV25-1 to TRBJ2-7; D is perhaps TRBD1 (6 bases). The CDR3 loop spans 14 amino acids. The V gene lost 4 bases and the J gene lost 0 bases, with 10 bases spanning the gap. The germline gives CDR1 MGHDK, CDR2 SYGVNS. The CDR3 bases are TGTGCCAGCAGTGGACAGGCTTCCTCCTACGAGCAGTACTTC. Encoded protein: CASSGQASSYEQYF.

This clonotype was detected many times. The chain's CDR3 is CSVVHSENYGYTF. The CDR3 DNA reads TGCAGCGTTGTTCACAGCGAAAACTATGGCTACACCTTC. This chain uses TRBV29-1 with TRBJ1-2, with D unclear. The CDR3 runs 13 residues. V dropped 4 bases and J dropped 2 bases, with 11 bases sitting between them. Germline values: CDR1 SQVTM, CDR2 ANQGSEA. Complete variable domain (other parts from reference TRBV29-1 and TRBJ1-2): SAVISQKPSRDICQRGTSLTIQCQVDSQVTMMFWYRQQPGQSLTLIATANQGSEATYESGFVIDKFPISRPNLTFSTLTVSNMSPEDSSIYLCSVVHSENYGYTFGSGTRLTVV.